This T cell receptor (beta chain) was found in a study of blood T cell repertoires in COVID-19 (dated by TCRdb to about 2020). Notes on the research overall: The collaborator samples originated in the United States, Italy and Spain and spanned the acute and convalescent phases of COVID-19. The material from the prospective study consisted of cDNA or gDNA derived from T cells, B-cell-depleted T cells, or PBMCs. Where HLA class I and class II types were available, the types were taken from metadata supplied by the sample provider, not from assay-based typing. Samples were obtained from the ongoing ImmuneRACE study (first 160 participants) and from approximately 1,200 subjects provided by 6 global collaborators. Subjects who had been exposed to COVID-19, were actively infected with it, or had recovered from it provided the deeply sampled blood TCRbeta repertoires that made up the dataset. A freely available public database, intended as a resource for researchers studying the immune response to SARS-CoV-2, is where the repertoires were released. Nearly every sample came with metadata listing a de-identified subject ID, COVID-19 status, age in years and sex.

The V end loses 2 bases and the J end loses 4 bases, and a stretch of 11 bases separates them. The germline V gene (reference sequence) yields LGHDT for CDR1 and YNNKEL for CDR2. Taken from cysteine to phenylalanine, the CDR3 has 14 residues. The kept DNA is CDR3 alone, 42 bases in frame from the first base. Regarding this clone: Its recognized antigen is unknown. No much larger clone exists at a distance of one base, and base qualities are not known.

TCRbeta CDR3 regions were amplified from genomic DNA using the immunoSEQ Assay, a bias-controlled multiplex PCR. Processing in the source paper ran as follows. The number of nucleated cells in each sample was estimated from the amplification of reference gene primers within the assay. Sequence reads were collapsed and filtered to measure the absolute abundance of every unique TCRbeta CDR3 rearrangement. For each sample, productive Simpson clonality was calculated by taking the square root of Simpson's diversity index across productive rearrangements. This is the immuneACCESS table as TCRdb keeps it, with only in-frame sequences that have V and J called. A part of the clones is gone; compared with another copy, unresolved V genes explain less than half, and the rest is unexplained. V, J and clone size reflect that table, while D and trimming were determined from the DNA. This sample holds 350,000 to 450,000 clones; 75% to 90% were observed only once. The ten largest clonotypes hold just over 7% of the sample.

Overall study outcomes, separate from this receptor: Clinical and demographic metadata were provided uncurated, with the amount varying by source and participant.

One collaborating source in Seattle enrolled patients during active infection and followed them longitudinally through the course of disease. Each collaborating institution followed its own protocols to collect whole blood in K2EDTA tubes. For TCRbeta analysis, collaborators shipped samples as frozen whole blood, isolated PBMCs, or DNA extracted from either of those sample types. The rearranged chain carries TRBV3-1 (or the pseudogene TRBV3-2) and TRBJ1-1; no D segment can be confidently identified. The sequencing input was peripheral blood. The sequence was collected from a woman aged 55-75 years with COVID-19, enrolled during active disease. The sequence in DNA is TGTGCCAGCAGCCAATCAACGAGAGCCACTGAAGCTTTCTTT. Its coded protein is CASSQSTRATEAFF.